The 17 T cell receptor beta chains reported below all come from one sample, sequenced in a study of cytomegalovirus exposure and HLA in healthy donors. Both 60 Vbeta primers and 13 Jbeta primers went into the PCR. TCRdb's table, derived via immunoSEQ multiplex PCR, lists solely in-frame clones and lacks some. The sample shows some 120,000 clones, 70% to 80% of them seen only once. Material: PBMCs. These receptors all stem from a man aged 25 to 40 in good health and CMV-seronegative.

V usage is TRBV4-2 and J usage is TRBJ2-7; D gene ambiguous. The germline gives CDR1 LGHNA, CDR2 YNFKEQ. The CDR3 is 14 residues long. The V gene lost 3 bases and the J gene lost 3 bases, with 12 bases spanning the gap. CDR3 sequence: CASSQNRLGYEQYF. CDR3 in DNA: TGTGCCAGCAGCCAGAATAGACTTGGCTACGAGCAGTACTTC.

J is TRBJ1-4 and V is TRBV18; possible D gene TRBD1, 6 bases. The length of the CDR3 is 16 residues. Germline CDR1 and CDR2: KGHSH and LQKENI. Trimming removed 5 bases from V and 1 base from J, with 14 bases in between. The CDR3 bases are TGTGCCAGCTCAAGGGGGACGGATAGAACTAATGAAAAACTGTTTTTT. It translates to CASSRGTDRTNEKLFF.

Concerning this clone itself: The CDR3 does not close with the conserved phenylalanine or tryptophan, likely indicating a read error. The chain uses TRBV6-5 and TRBJ1-5; D gene ambiguous. The CDR3 loop spans 15 amino acids. Germline V gene data show CDR1 as MNHEY and CDR2 as SVGAGI. V shed 0 bases and J shed 4 bases, with 10 bases lying between them. The CDR3 is CASSYSSAENQPQHV. CDR3 coding DNA: TGTGCCAGCAGTTACTCGTCGGCGGAGAATCAGCCCCAGCATGTT.

The chain links TRBV28 to TRBJ1-1; possibly TRBD1 for D (6 bases). Germline CDR1 MDHEN, CDR2 SYDVKM. The V end was cut by 3 bases, the J end by 8 bases, with 10 bases between. CDR3 length equals 12 residues. This chain's CDR3 is CASSFNQGEAFF. As DNA, the CDR3 is TGTGCCAGCAGTTTTAACCAGGGGGAAGCTTTCTTT. Looking up the rest from reference TRBV28 and TRBJ1-1 gives the full variable domain: DVKVTQSSRYLVKRTGEKVFLECVQDMDHENMFWYRQDPGLGLRLIYFSYDVKMKEKGDIPEGYSVSREKKERFSLILESASTNQTSMYLCASSFNQGEAFFGQGTRLTVV.

The chain combines TRBV15 with TRBJ1-2; D is perhaps TRBD1 (6 bases). CDR3 size: 17 residues. CDR1 and CDR2 from the germline V gene are LNHNV and YYDKDF (reference sequence). V was pared by 3 bases and J by 7 bases, with 24 bases between. The CDR3 DNA reads as TGTGCCACCAGCAGCCCTTTCTGGACAGATAATTCGATTGGCTACACCTTC. It is translated as CATSSPFWTDNSIGYTF.

Details on this clone: Likely a read error: the CDR3 ends without its conserved phenylalanine or tryptophan. The J gene is TRBJ2-3, the V gene TRBV6-5, with D perhaps matching TRBD2 (5 bases). Looked up from germline, CDR1 is MNHEY and CDR2 is SVGAGI. Trimming took off 2 bases at V and 0 bases at J, with 12 bases between the two ends. CDR3 size: 16 residues. CDR3 sequence: CASSYGGASSTDTQYV. CDR3 bases: TGTGCCAGCAGTTACGGAGGAGCCTCTAGCACAGATACGCAGTATGTT.

The chain is built from TRBV7-8 and TRBJ2-1; D is perhaps TRBD1 (6 bases). V lost 9 bases and J 4 bases, leaving 13 bases between the germline ends. CDR3 length: 13 residues. CDR1 and CDR2 (germline): SGHVS, FQNEAQ. This CDR3 is CASLGTRYNEQFF. The CDR3 DNA sequence: TGTGCCAGTCTCGGGACACGGTACAATGAGCAGTTCTTC.

V and J are TRBV7-9 and TRBJ1-1; 7 positions match TRBD1. This CDR3 region has 15 residues. V shed 1 base and J 4 bases; nucleotides not matched to a gene: 6. In germline, CDR1 is SEHNR, CDR2 FQNEAQ (reference sequence). Here the CDR3 DNA reads TGTGCCAGCAGCTTAGGACAGGGCGACGGCACTGAAGCTTTCTTT. It codes for CASSLGQGDGTEAFF.

CDR3 DNA: TGCGCCAGCAGCTACAGGTTAAGGTCTGCGAACACCGGGGAGCTGTTTTTT. Protein product: CASSYRLRSANTGELFF. The V and J genes are TRBV4-1 and TRBJ2-2; TRBD1 is a possible D gene (5 bases). CDR1 MGHRA and CDR2 YSYEKL come from the germline V gene. The CDR3 consists of 17 residues. V lost 5 bases and J lost 0, with 16 bases in between.

This clone was seen a handful of times. An end of the junction differs from the germline gene, which may be a read error. The DNA of the CDR3 is TGCAGCGTTGAAGACCCGGGGGAGGGCAGGACCTTC. It specifies CSVEDPGEGRTF. V gene TRBV29-1 combines with J gene TRBJ2-7; the match to TRBD2 covers 7 bases. The CDR3 covers 12 residues. Germline CDR1 and CDR2: SQVTM and ANQGSEA.

A single count supports this clone. The chain links TRBV5-1 to TRBJ2-7, with 9 bases fitting TRBD1. V was clipped by 3 bases and J by 4 bases; unmatched bases: 11. Germline CDR1 and CDR2: SGHRS and YFSETQ. The CDR3 covers 16 residues. CDR3 region: CASSSGQGISIYEQYF. The CDR3 nucleotides read TGCGCCAGCAGCTCTGGACAGGGGATCTCGATTTACGAGCAGTACTTC.

V gene TRBV4-3 combines with J gene TRBJ2-5, with 8 bases aligning to TRBD2. Germline values: CDR1 LGHNA, CDR2 YSLEER. With V trimmed by 0 bases and J by 5 bases, 5 bases remained unmatched. The CDR3 sequence is 15 residues long. As DNA, the CDR3 is TGCGCCAGCAGCCAAGATTCAGCGGGAGTGGAGACCCAGTACTTC. Translation: CASSQDSAGVETQYF.

V and J are TRBV2 and TRBJ1-2, with 7 bases matching TRBD1. The CDR3 has 14 residues. Trimming removed 0 bases from V and 4 bases from J; junction bases left unmatched: 2. Germline V gene data show CDR1 as SNHLY and CDR2 as FYNNEI. The CDR3 protein is CASSEAGTVYGYTF. The CDR3 DNA reads TGTGCCAGCAGTGAAGCTGGGACAGTCTATGGCTACACCTTC.

V usage is TRBV30 and J usage is TRBJ1-6; no clear D gene. The ends were cut back, 0 bases at V and 7 bases at J, with 10 bases in the middle. Germline V gene sequence: CDR1 GTSNPN, CDR2 SVGIG (reference sequence). The CDR3 extends over 14 amino acids. The CDR3 sequence is CAWSVRGGNSPLHF. The CDR3 DNA reads as TGTGCCTGGAGTGTACGGGGAGGCAATTCACCCCTCCACTTT.

This chain uses TRBV10-3 with TRBJ1-2, with TRBD1 matching 7 bases. The CDR3 is made up of 16 amino acids. The germline V gene encodes CDR1 ENHRY and CDR2 SYGVKD. V was clipped by 4 bases and J by 5 bases; unmatched bases: 13. CDR3 in DNA: TGTGCCATCAGTGCCGTTCCGGGACAGATATTATATGGCTACACCTTC. Encoded protein: CAISAVPGQILYGYTF.

The CDR3 region is CASSQDLAGDAETQYF. CDR3 sequence (DNA): TGCGCCAGCAGCCAAGACCTCGCGGGAGACGCTGAGACCCAGTACTTC. The chain combines TRBV4-3 with TRBJ2-5; 7 bases match TRBD2. The CDR3 is made up of 16 amino acids. Germline V lookup: CDR1 LGHNA, CDR2 YSLEER. V was pared by 0 bases and J by 5 bases, with 9 bases of the junction left unmatched.

The V gene is TRBV9, the J gene TRBJ1-3; 8 bases align to TRBD1. CDR1 SGDLS and CDR2 YYNGEE come from the germline V gene. This CDR3 has 16 residues. J was trimmed by 0 bases and V by 4 bases; bases with no gene match: 6. The CDR3 protein is CASSSTGTGSGNTIYF. The CDR3 nucleotides are TGTGCCAGCAGCTCTACCGGGACAGGCTCTGGAAACACCATATATTTT.